This T cell receptor (beta chain) was recovered during a study of blood T cell repertoires in COVID-19. Study details: PBMCs, B-cell-depleted T cells, or T cells were the source of the cDNA or gDNA that made up the material.

Germline V gives CDR1 SGHNT, CDR2 YYREEE (reference sequence). Trimming cost V 5 bases and J 3 bases; bases outside gene matches: 4. The CDR3 length is 13 residues. Original handling: Reference gene primers were amplified, and this amplification served to estimate nucleated cell counts. The table came from immunoSEQ multiplex PCR; TCRdb's copy has only in-frame clones and leaves some out. The V and J calls and clone size come from that table; D and trimming were worked out from the DNA. Of about 60,000 clones in the sample, about 81% are singletons; the top ten hold around a sixth. The clonotype originates from a man between 65 and 85 years old with active COVID-19. Sequences were obtained from peripheral blood. The chain is built from TRBV5-4 and TRBJ1-1, with 7 bases fitting TRBD1. This CDR3 reads CASRVGTDTEAFF. The CDR3 DNA is TGTGCCAGCAGGGTCGGGACAGACACTGAAGCTTTCTTT.